This T cell receptor beta chain appears in the sequencing data of a study of blood T cell repertoires in COVID-19. Germline V lookup: CDR1 SGHRS, CDR2 YFSETQ. This CDR3 is built from 15 residues. V lost 0 bases to trimming and J lost 6 bases; unmatched junction nucleotides: 4. This clone turned up a few times. Libraries were prepared by immunoSEQ multiplex PCR; TCRdb keeps only in-frame clonotypes and omits some of them. The table shows some 300,000 clones, with 85% to 90% occurring only once. The Seattle patients, enrolled during active infection, were followed longitudinally. The receptor was derived from a woman between 50 and 59 years old with COVID-19, enrolled during active disease. The chain links TRBV5-1 to TRBJ2-1, with TRBD2 matching over 9 bases. The material sequenced was peripheral blood. Here the CDR3 DNA reads TGCGCCAGCAGCTTGGGACTAGCGGAAACCAATGAGCAGTTCTTC. Protein product: CASSLGLAETNEQFF. The full variable domain, rest sourced from reference TRBV5-1 and TRBJ2-1, is KAGVTQTPRYLIKTRGQQVTLSCSPISGHRSVSWYQQTPGQGLQFLFEYFSETQRNKGNFPGRFSGRQFSNSRSEMNVSTLELGDSALYLCASSLGLAETNEQFFGPGTRLTVL.